The sample holds many counts of the clone carrying this T cell receptor (beta chain). The target antigen is unknown. Template material for amplifying TCR beta CDR3 regions consisted of RNA transcripts. First-round RT-PCR with HTBI primers amplified the TCR CDR3 region. TCRdb reprocessed the multiplex PCR reads with MiXCR, giving one entry per CDR3 protein. The sample has roughly 380,000 distinct CDR3 sequences, approximately 13% seen once. This sample is drawn from a study of T cells in Graves' hyperthyroidism and ophthalmopathy. Study-wide points: Within blood appeared most thyroid clonotypes that had expanded above 0.001.

There are 17 residues in the CDR3. Germline CDR1 and CDR2: GTSNPN and SVGIG (reference sequence). Unmatched junction bases numbered 17, after V lost 4 bases and J lost 6 bases. The rearrangement joins TRBV30 to TRBJ1-5, with 8 bases that match TRBD1. The source of this sequence is a woman aged 55-69 years with Graves' hyperthyroidism. Sequences were obtained from blood. CDR3 sequence reads: CAWKTGYRTGRLQPQHF. The CDR3, as DNA: TGTGCCTGGAAGACAGGCTATCGGACAGGGAGGCTTCAGCCCCAGCATTTT.